This is a list of T cell receptor beta chains from one sample in a study of T-cell memory formation after mild COVID-19. MiXCR, applied by TCRdb to the 5' RACE reads, yields one record per CDR3 protein. The profile shows roughly 250,000 distinct CDR3 sequences, around 15% of them singletons. Material: PBMCs or a T cell subset sorted from them (not recorded which). All receptors come from a young man who had mild COVID-19 (a few samples of this study predate the infection). Cell type and time point are not known. Each CDR3 is given with its conserved first and last residue. Fields, in order: clone size, D gene, J gene, CDR3 length, V gene, CDR3 DNA, CDR3 protein. D genes are given only for firm matches. Clone size is shown for a subset of rows, as once, few, many or a class of expanded clone.

few | TRBD1 | TRBJ2-1 | 16 | TRBV24-1 | TGTGCCACCAGTGCAGACCGGGACAGGGTCAGCAATGAGCAGTTCTTC | CATSADRDRVSNEQFF
few | TRBD1 | TRBJ2-5 | 13 | TRBV19 | TGTGCCAGTAGTCAGACAGGGCTTAAGACCCAGTACTTC | CASSQTGLKTQYF
few | NA | TRBJ1-1 | 14 | TRBV7-2 | TGTGCCAGCAGCCCAAACGCCCAGGCTCACGGGGCTTTCTTT | CASSPNAQAHGAFF
NA | NA | TRBJ2-5 | 16 | TRBV6-2/TRBV6-3 | TGTGCCAGCAGTACCCATGCACGTAATAGAAAAGAGACCCAGTACTTC | CASSTHARNRKETQYF
NA | NA | TRBJ2-1 | 12 | TRBV7-7 | TGTGCCAGCAGCCGGGACCGGGGCGAGCAGTTCTTC | CASSRDRGEQFF
few | NA | TRBJ2-2 | 12 | TRBV20-1 | TGCAGTGCTAGCTTAAACACCGGGGAGCTGTTTTTT | CSASLNTGELFF
NA | NA | TRBJ1-2 | 15 | TRBV7-9 | TGTGCCAGCAGCTTAGAGGGAGTGGCGGTCTATGGCTACACCTTC | CASSLEGVAVYGYTF
few | NA | TRBJ1-6 | 13 | TRBV18 | TGTGCCAGCTCACCTAAGAACGATTCACCCCTCCACTTT | CASSPKNDSPLHF
NA | TRBD2 | TRBJ2-3 | 15 | TRBV5-1 | TGCGCCAGCAGTTTTAGGCGGGAGGGCACAGATACGCAGTATTTT | CASSFRREGTDTQYF
few | NA | TRBJ2-1 | 13 | TRBV29-1 | TGCAGCGTCTGTCTGACTAGTATCTATGAGCAGTTCTTC | CSVCLTSIYEQFF
NA | NA | TRBJ1-2 | 13 | TRBV12-3/TRBV12-4 | TGTGCCAGCAGTTTGCAGGGATTCTATGGCTACACCTTC | CASSLQGFYGYTF